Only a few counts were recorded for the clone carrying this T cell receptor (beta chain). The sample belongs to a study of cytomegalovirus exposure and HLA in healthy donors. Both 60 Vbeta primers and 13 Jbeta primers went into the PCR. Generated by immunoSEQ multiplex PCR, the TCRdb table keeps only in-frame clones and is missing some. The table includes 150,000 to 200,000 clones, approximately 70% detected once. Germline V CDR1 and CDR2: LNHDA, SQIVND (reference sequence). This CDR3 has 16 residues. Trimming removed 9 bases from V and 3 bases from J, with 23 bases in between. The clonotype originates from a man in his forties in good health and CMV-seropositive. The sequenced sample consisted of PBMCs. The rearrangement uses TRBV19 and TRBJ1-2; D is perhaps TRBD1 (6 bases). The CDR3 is CASLGPLTGSDYGYTF. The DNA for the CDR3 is TGTGCCAGCCTGGGACCGCTTACAGGGAGCGACTATGGCTACACCTTC.